The rows below give T cell receptor beta chains drawn from one sample of a study of CD8+ T cells in alopecia areata. Libraries were prepared by immunoSEQ multiplex PCR; TCRdb keeps only in-frame clonotypes and omits some of them. The table has about 140,000 clones, 55% seen once. The sequenced sample was CD4+ T cells sorted from blood. The receptor set was obtained from a human donor in good health. Each CDR3 is given with its conserved first and last residue. The D gene is left open where the match is weak. Size is omitted from some rows. Given values are once, few, many or a class for expanded clones.

few,TRBV5-4,TRBJ2-2,-,TGTGCCAGCAGCTTAAATCGCAACACCGGGGAGCTGTTTTTT,CASSLNRNTGELFF
-,TRBV27,TRBJ1-6,-,TGTGCCAGCAGTTTCACGGGGGCGCTTAATTCACCCCTCCACTTT,CASSFTGALNSPLHF
-,TRBV30,TRBJ1-4,-,TGTGCCTGGAGTTTATCACAGGGAGTTAATGAAAAACTGTTTTTT,CAWSLSQGVNEKLFF
-,TRBV6-5,TRBJ2-4,-,TGTGCCAGCCTGAACCGGGGGATTCAGTACTTC,CASLNRGIQYF
once,TRBV7-9,TRBJ2-7,TRBD1,TGTGCCAGCAGGCCGGGACAGGGGGTGGATTACGAGCAGTACTTC,CASRPGQGVDYEQYF
-,TRBV7-9,TRBJ2-3,-,TGTGCCAGCAGCCCCGCCACAGATACGCAGTATTTT,CASSPATDTQYF
-,TRBV30,TRBJ1-5,-,TGTGCCTGGAGTCCCAGCAATCAGCCCCAGCATTTT,CAWSPSNQPQHF
-,TRBV9,TRBJ2-6,-,TGTGCCAGCAGCGTAGTCTCTGGGGCCAACGTCCTGACTTTC,CASSVVSGANVLTF
-,TRBV25-1,TRBJ2-5,-,TGTGCCAGCAGTGAATTGAGGATAGCGGATAAAGAGACCCAGTACTTC,CASSELRIADKETQYF
few,TRBV19,TRBJ1-1,-,TGTGCCAGTAGTATAATGGCGGGGTCCCAGTTGAACACTGAAGCTTTCTTT,CASSIMAGSQLNTEAFF
once,TRBV29-1,TRBJ2-7,-,TGCAGCGTTGAGGTCAGCTCCTACGAGCAGTACTTC,CSVEVSSYEQYF
-,TRBV30,TRBJ2-2,-,TGTGCCTGGAATAACGACGGCACCGGGGAGCTGTTTTTT,CAWNNDGTGELFF
-,TRBV30,TRBJ1-1,-,TGTGCCTGGAGTTCCACGGGATCTATGAACACTGAAGCTTTCTTT,CAWSSTGSMNTEAFF
few,TRBV7-2,TRBJ2-7,TRBD2,TGTGCCAGCAGGAATAGCGGGAGGGCCCACGAGCAGTACTTC,CASRNSGRAHEQYF
few,TRBV29-1,TRBJ1-4,-,TGCAGCGTCGGGGGCTTTGCTAATGAAAAACTGTTTTTT,CSVGGFANEKLFF
-,TRBV29-1,TRBJ2-6,-,TGCAGCGTTGAGGGGGGATCAAGCTCTGGGGCCAACGTCCTGACTTTC,CSVEGGSSSGANVLTF
-,TRBV5-6,TRBJ2-4,-,TGTGCCAGCAGCGCTATAGGGTTCAGGAACATTCAGTACTTC,CASSAIGFRNIQYF
-,TRBV28,TRBJ1-4,-,TGTGCCAGCAGTCTAGTGGGGGCAACTAATGAAAAACTGTTTTTT,CASSLVGATNEKLFF
once,TRBV29-1,TRBJ2-4,-,TGCAGCGTTTTAGTCCGGCAGAACGAAGACATTCAGTACTTC,CSVLVRQNEDIQYF
-,TRBV6-5,TRBJ2-2,-,TGTGCCAGCAGCCAAAGGATCGACACCGGGGAGCTGTTTTTT,CASSQRIDTGELFF
-,TRBV5-1,TRBJ2-7,-,TGCGCCAGCAGCTTGGGGCGCGCCCAGGGCGCGAGCTCCTACGAGCAGTACTTC,CASSLGRAQGASSYEQYF
-,TRBV29-1,TRBJ2-5,TRBD1,TGCAGCGTTGGTCAGGGGGCCGGAGAGACCCAGTACTTC,CSVGQGAGETQYF
many,TRBV2,TRBJ1-5,TRBD1,TGTGCCAGCAGTGTGAGGGACAGGAATCAGCCCCAGCATTTT,CASSVRDRNQPQHF
few,TRBV19,TRBJ2-1,-,TGTGCCAGTAGTATGCGGCTAGGGGTTGAGCAGTTCTTC,CASSMRLGVEQFF
few,TRBV23-1,TRBJ2-3,TRBD2,TGCGCCAGCAGTCAATACGTAGCGGGGACCATCACAGATACGCAGTATTTT,CASSQYVAGTITDTQYF
few,TRBV29-1,TRBJ2-5,TRBD1,TGCAGCGCCGCAGGGGGCCCGGAGACCCAGTACTTC,CSAAGGPETQYF
-,TRBV4-2,TRBJ2-7,TRBD1,TGTGCCAGCAGGCCCAGACAGGGCCGATACGAGCAGTACTTC,CASRPRQGRYEQYF
-,TRBV11-2,TRBJ2-5,-,TGTGCCAGCAGCCCGGGGCTTCAAGAGACCCAGTACTTC,CASSPGLQETQYF
-,TRBV29-1,TRBJ1-2,-,TGCAGCGTTCAGACAGAGGGCGGCTACACCTTC,CSVQTEGGYTF
-,TRBV6-5,TRBJ2-5,TRBD1,TGTGCCAGCAGTCGGGACAGGGCCCAAGAGACCCAGTACTTC,CASSRDRAQETQYF
once,TRBV7-2,TRBJ1-2,-,TGTGCCAGCAGCCATCCCGGGGGCTATGGCTACACCTTC,CASSHPGGYGYTF
-,TRBV29-1,TRBJ2-7,TRBD2,TGCAGCGTTGAAGGTAGCGGGCGAACCTACGAGCAGTACTTC,CSVEGSGRTYEQYF